This TCR beta chain was sequenced for a study of blood T cell repertoires in COVID-19. Libraries were prepared by immunoSEQ multiplex PCR; TCRdb keeps only in-frame clonotypes and omits some of them. This table has 100,000 to 150,000 clones, about 91% appearing once. This CDR3 spans 12 amino acids. The source of this sequence is a woman aged 45 to 65 with active or convalescent COVID-19. V usage is TRBV7-5 and J usage is TRBJ2-3; no DNA check was done on the table's D call, TRBD2. TRBV7-5 is marked as a pseudogene. Sequenced material: peripheral blood. The CDR3 is CARRRESDTQYF. The CDR3 DNA reads as TGTGCCAGAAGACGGGAGTCAGATACGCAGTATTTT.